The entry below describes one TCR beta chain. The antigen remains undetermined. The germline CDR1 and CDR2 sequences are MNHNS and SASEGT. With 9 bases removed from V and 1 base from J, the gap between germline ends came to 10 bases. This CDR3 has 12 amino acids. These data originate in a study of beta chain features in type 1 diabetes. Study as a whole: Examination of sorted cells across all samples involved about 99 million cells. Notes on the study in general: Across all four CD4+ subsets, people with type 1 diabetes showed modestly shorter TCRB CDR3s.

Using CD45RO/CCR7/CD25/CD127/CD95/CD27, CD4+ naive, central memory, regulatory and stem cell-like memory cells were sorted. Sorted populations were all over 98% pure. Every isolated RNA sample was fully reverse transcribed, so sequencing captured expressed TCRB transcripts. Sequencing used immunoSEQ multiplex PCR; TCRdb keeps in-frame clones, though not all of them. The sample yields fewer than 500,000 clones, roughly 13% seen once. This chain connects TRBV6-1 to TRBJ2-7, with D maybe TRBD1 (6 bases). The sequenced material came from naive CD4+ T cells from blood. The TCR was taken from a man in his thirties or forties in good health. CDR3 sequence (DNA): TGTGCCAGTCTGACAGGATCCTACGAGCAGTACTTC. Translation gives CASLTGSYEQYF.